Below, 24 T cell receptor beta chains from the same sample are listed, as sequenced in a study of PD-1 blockade in classical Hodgkin lymphoma. Indicated time point: cycle 4 day 1 (C4D1), after more than 5 weeks of nivolumab. Every patient was affected by relapse after autologous stem cell transplantation, while exposure to brentuximab vedotin was not uniform. Magnetic depletion of unwanted cells isolated CD4+ T cells from thawed PBMCs. Sequencing used immunoSEQ multiplex PCR; TCRdb keeps in-frame clones, though not all of them. The data show roughly 35,000 clones, with 92% seen just once and approximately 0.27% held by the top ten. The sequences come from CD4+ T cells from blood, collected before the fourth cycle of nivolumab. Receptors originate from a human donor with classical Hodgkin lymphoma.

The gene calls are TRBV19 and TRBJ1-5, with 11 nucleotides matching TRBD1. V lost 6 bases, J lost 2 bases, and 12 bases stayed unmatched. The CDR3 length is 18 residues. The germline CDR1 and CDR2 sequences are LNHDA and SQIVND (reference sequence). Here the CDR3 DNA reads TGTGCCAGTAGGTGGACAGGGGGCTCCCCTGTGCGCAATCAGCCCCAGCATTTT. Translation: CASRWTGGSPVRNQPQHF.

This sequence joins TRBV19 and TRBJ2-3, with D unresolved. V was shortened by 5 bases and J by 5 bases, with 8 bases between the two germline ends. There are 12 residues in the CDR3. The germline V gene has CDR1 LNHDA and CDR2 SQIVND (reference sequence). Here the CDR3 reads CASSQVGDTQYF. The CDR3 DNA is TGTGCCAGTAGTCAAGTTGGAGATACGCAGTATTTT.

CDR3 loop: CASSVGRNTGELFF. For the CDR3, the DNA is TGTGCCAGCAGTGTTGGCAGGAACACCGGGGAGCTGTTTTTT. This chain connects TRBV6-4 to TRBJ2-2; D call uncertain. The CDR3 contains 14 residues. V lost 4 bases to trimming and J lost 1 base, with 7 bases between them. Looked up from germline, CDR1 is MRHNA and CDR2 is SNTAGT.

V is TRBV18 and J is TRBJ2-7; no clear D. V gave up 6 bases and J gave up 2 bases, with 8 bases separating them. Germline loops: CDR1 KGHSH, CDR2 LQKENI. CDR3 size: 12 residues. The CDR3 spells CASSDSPYEQYF. CDR3 nucleotide sequence: TGTGCCAGCTCTGACTCCCCCTACGAGCAGTACTTC.

This clone has a single count. The genes are TRBV30 and TRBJ1-2; tentative D call: TRBD1 (6 bases). There are 13 residues in the CDR3. V gave up 1 base and J gave up 5 bases, with 11 bases separating them. Germline loops: CDR1 GTSNPN, CDR2 SVGIG (reference sequence). The CDR3 region is CAWSGGGRYGYTF. CDR3 bases: TGTGCCTGGAGTGGGGGGGGCAGGTATGGCTACACCTTC.

The J gene is TRBJ1-6, the V gene TRBV5-4, with unresolved D. The CDR3 is 16 amino acids. Germline-derived CDR1 and CDR2 are SGHNT and YYREEE (reference sequence). V shed 3 bases and J shed 0 bases, with 10 bases lying between them. CDR3: CASSWSLSSYNSPLHF. The CDR3 nucleotides read TGTGCCAGCAGCTGGTCCCTTAGCTCCTATAATTCACCCCTCCACTTT.

The chain has TRBV2 and TRBJ1-2; D call uncertain. Germline assignment: CDR1 SNHLY and CDR2 FYNNEI. V lost 5 bases, J lost 6 bases, and 13 bases lay in between. The CDR3 runs to 13 residues. The CDR3 reads CASSSRFLDGYTF. CDR3 DNA sequence: TGTGCCAGCAGTTCCAGGTTTTTGGATGGCTACACCTTC.

This rearrangement joins TRBV5-1 to TRBJ1-1, with TRBD1 as a possible D gene (6 bases). V was pared by 3 bases and J by 2 bases, with 26 bases between. The CDR3 has 19 residues. Germline V gene data show CDR1 as SGHRS and CDR2 as YFSETQ. CDR3 protein: CASSWMPGIQGNRNTEAFF. In DNA form, the CDR3 reads TGCGCCAGCAGCTGGATGCCCGGGATACAGGGAAATCGCAACACTGAAGCTTTCTTT.

The CDR3 DNA reads as TGTGCCTTAAAACGGGACAGGCCGACGACAACTAATGAAAAACTGTTTTTT. Protein sequence: CALKRDRPTTTNEKLFF. The V gene is TRBV30, the J gene TRBJ1-4; TRBD1 matches at 8 bases. The CDR3 totals 17 residues. V lost 7 bases to trimming and J lost 0 bases; unmatched junction nucleotides: 13. Per the germline V gene, CDR1 is GTSNPN and CDR2 is SVGIG (reference sequence).

This clone was detected once. The CDR3 nucleotides read TGCAGCGTTAAAACGATCGGGGTAGCGGGAGGCCCGGGGATCCCCTACGAGCAGTACTTC. Translation gives CSVKTIGVAGGPGIPYEQYF. The V and J genes are TRBV29-1 and TRBJ2-7, with 10 bases aligning to TRBD2. The germline CDR1 and CDR2 sequences are SQVTM and ANQGSEA. V shed 5 bases, J shed 2 bases, and the junction held 24 bases outside the gene matches. The length of the CDR3 is 20 residues.

The chain uses TRBV6-6 and TRBJ2-1, with D unresolved. V was clipped by 2 bases and J by 6 bases, with 14 bases between them. The CDR3 spans 15 residues. In germline, CDR1 is MNHNY, CDR2 SVGAGI (reference sequence). CDR3 in DNA: TGTGCCAGCAGTTACCAGGTCCGAAGGGTCAATGAGCAGTTCTTC. Amino acids: CASSYQVRRVNEQFF.

This clone was observed a single time. V and J are TRBV5-1 and TRBJ1-2; no clear D gene. From germline, CDR1 is SGHRS and CDR2 YFSETQ. The germline V and J ends were trimmed by 0 bases and 1 base, with 4 bases remaining between them. The length of the CDR3 is 13 residues. In nucleotides, the CDR3 is TGCGCCAGCAGCTTGGGAGATAACTATGGCTACACCTTC. It codes for CASSLGDNYGYTF. The whole variable domain, remainder taken from reference TRBV5-1 and TRBJ1-2, is KAGVTQTPRYLIKTRGQQVTLSCSPISGHRSVSWYQQTPGQGLQFLFEYFSETQRNKGNFPGRFSGRQFSNSRSEMNVSTLELGDSALYLCASSLGDNYGYTFGSGTRLTVV.

The rearrangement links TRBV6-1 to TRBJ1-3; D uncertain. The germline CDR1 and CDR2 sequences are MNHNS and SASEGT. V was shortened by 2 bases and J by 9 bases, with 11 bases between the two germline ends. The CDR3 has 13 amino acids. The chain's CDR3 is CASSESREFTIYF. The CDR3 DNA sequence: TGTGCCAGCAGTGAATCCCGGGAATTCACCATATATTTT.

This rearrangement joins TRBV2 to TRBJ2-5; D call uncertain. Germline CDR1 is SNHLY and CDR2 is FYNNEI. Trimming cost V 7 bases and J 0 bases, with 9 bases left between them. The CDR3 consists of 13 residues. The CDR3 loop reads CASTRAYQETQYF. CDR3 coding DNA: TGTGCCAGCACCCGGGCGTACCAAGAGACCCAGTACTTC.

The chain carries TRBV2 and TRBJ2-5, with a possible D match to TRBD2 (7 bases). The CDR3 has 14 amino acids. Germline CDR1 SNHLY, CDR2 FYNNEI. Trimming removed 4 bases from V and 5 bases from J, with 14 bases in between. Here the CDR3 reads CASSGGGGAETQYF. CDR3 coding DNA: TGTGCCAGCAGTGGGGGGGGCGGAGCGGAGACCCAGTACTTC.

The rearrangement links TRBV5-4 to TRBJ2-1; no definite D call. There are 15 residues in the CDR3. Between the trimmed V and J ends, which lost 2 bases and 4 bases, there was a span of 13 bases. Germline lookup yields CDR1 SGHNT and CDR2 YYREEE (reference sequence). CDR3 sequence: CASSFLSVQYNEQFF. The CDR3, as DNA: TGTGCCAGCAGCTTCTTAAGTGTTCAATACAATGAGCAGTTCTTC.

Only one count was recorded for this clone. The rearrangement uses TRBV30 and TRBJ2-1; possibly TRBD1 for D (5 bases). The V gene lost 3 bases and the J gene lost 3 bases, with 15 bases spanning the gap. In germline, CDR1 is GTSNPN, CDR2 SVGIG (reference sequence). The CDR3 covers 15 residues. For the CDR3, the DNA is TGTGCCTGGAGCGTCCCCCAGGGATACTACAATGAGCAGTTCTTC. Encoded protein: CAWSVPQGYYNEQFF.

V usage is TRBV4-1 and J usage is TRBJ2-3; 9 nucleotides match TRBD2. This CDR3 region has 17 residues. The V segment lost 3 bases and the J segment 4 bases; nucleotides outside the gene matches: 11. CDR1 and CDR2 (germline): MGHRA, YSYEKL. The CDR3 loop reads CASSHTIAGVWADTQYF. In nucleotides, the CDR3 is TGCGCCAGCAGCCACACTATAGCGGGAGTTTGGGCAGATACGCAGTATTTT.

The genes are TRBV27 and TRBJ2-7; 7 bases line up with TRBD2. From germline, CDR1 is MNHEY and CDR2 SMNVEV (reference sequence). The CDR3 loop spans 18 amino acids. V was clipped by 0 bases and J by 5 bases; unmatched bases: 16. DNA of the CDR3: TGTGCCAGCAGTTTATCTCGTGGATGGGGGGAGGGCCTCAACGAGCAGTACTTC. Amino acids: CASSLSRGWGEGLNEQYF.

The rearrangement links TRBV28 to TRBJ1-2, with a possible D match to TRBD1 (5 bases). CDR1 is MDHEN, CDR2 SYDVKM, per germline. The CDR3 runs to 12 residues. Trimming cost V 6 bases and J 7 bases, with 12 bases left between them. DNA of the CDR3: TGTGCCAGCAGCCGATTCCAGGGTGGCTACACCTTC. Encoded protein: CASSRFQGGYTF.

The J gene is TRBJ2-1, the V gene TRBV11-1, with TRBD2 as a possible D gene (6 bases). The ends were cut back, 0 bases at V and 2 bases at J, with 11 bases in the middle. The CDR3 extends over 16 amino acids. The germline V gene has CDR1 SGHAT and CDR2 FQDESV (reference sequence). The CDR3 is CASSLAGGPPYNEQFF. CDR3 DNA sequence: TGTGCCAGCAGCTTAGCGGGAGGTCCGCCCTACAATGAGCAGTTCTTC.

The chain recombines TRBV5-6 with TRBJ2-5, with 7 bases identical to TRBD1. The CDR3 loop spans 17 amino acids. CDR1 and CDR2 from the germline V gene are SGHDT and YYEEEE. J gave up 5 bases and V 2 bases, and 15 bases lay outside the gene matches. CDR3 amino acids: CASSLRSLVRGPETQYF. The CDR3 DNA is TGTGCCAGCAGCTTACGCAGCTTAGTAAGGGGGCCCGAGACCCAGTACTTC.

A single count supports this clone. CDR3 amino acids: CASSFRLAATYEQYF. As DNA, the CDR3 is TGTGCCAGCAGCTTTCGACTAGCGGCGACCTACGAGCAGTACTTC. V is TRBV5-5 and J is TRBJ2-7; 9 bases map to TRBD2. This CDR3 spans 15 amino acids. V was pared by 2 bases and J by 2 bases, with 5 bases of the junction left unmatched. CDR1 is SGHKS and CDR2 is YYEKEE in the germline V gene (reference sequence). The full variable domain, in which reference TRBV5-5 and TRBJ2-7 provide the parts outside the CDR3, is DAGVTQSPTHLIKTRGQQVTLRCSPISGHKSVSWYQQVLGQGPQFIFQYYEKEERGRGNFPDRFSARQFPNYSSELNVNALLLGDSALYLCASSFRLAATYEQYFGPGTRLTVT.

The V and J genes are TRBV5-4 and TRBJ2-2, with 10 bases identical to TRBD1. With V trimmed by 2 bases and J by 1 base, 8 bases remained unmatched. CDR3 size: 18 residues. CDR1 is SGHNT and CDR2 is YYREEE in the germline V gene (reference sequence). CDR3 DNA sequence: TGTGCCAGCAGCTTACCGGGACAGGGGACTGTGAACACCGGGGAGCTGTTTTTT. Its translation is CASSLPGQGTVNTGELFF.